Listed here are 32 T cell receptor beta chains from one sample, sequenced in a study of molecular identifiers for immune sequencing clone quantification. TCRdb reprocessed the PCR reads via MiXCR and lists one record per CDR3 protein. The data show some 580,000 distinct CDR3 sequences, about 25% seen once. Material for sequencing was naive CD8+ T cells from blood, with Jurkat cell RNA spiked in. Subset described: FACS-sorted CD8+CD4-CCR7+CD45RA+ naive T cells. The receptors were gathered from a human donor in good health. Some libraries in this study had Jurkat cell RNA spiked in.

This clonotype was detected ten times or more. DNA of the CDR3: TGCAGTGCTAGACAGGGTTTGGCCTACGAGCAGTACTTC. This gives the protein CSARQGLAYEQYF. The chain has TRBV20-1 and TRBJ2-7; a weak D match, TRBD1 (5 bases). Trimming pared 2 bases from V and 2 bases from J, leaving 10 bases between. CDR3 size: 13 residues. Germline lookup yields CDR1 DFQATT and CDR2 SNEGSKA (reference sequence).

The rearrangement joins TRBV7-9 to TRBJ1-2; maybe TRBD1 (5 bases). From germline, CDR1 is SEHNR and CDR2 FQNEAQ (reference sequence). The germline V and J ends were trimmed by 11 bases and 1 base, with 17 bases remaining between them. This CDR3 has 14 amino acids. CDR3 sequence (DNA): TGTGCCTGCGACAGTGAAACGATTAACTATGGCTACACCTTC. Translating it yields CACDSETINYGYTF.

Remarks on this clonotype: Possible read error: a much larger clone is one base away. The chain uses TRBV6-6 and TRBJ1-4; D is ambiguous. The CDR3 extends over 12 amino acids. The V gene's germline CDR1 is MNHNY and CDR2 SVGAGI (reference sequence). CDR3 loop: CVSSYLDEKLFF. The CDR3 region has the DNA TGTGTCAGCAGTTATTTGGATGAAAAACTGTTTTTT.

This clonotype was counted a few times. This rearrangement joins TRBV27 to TRBJ2-7; D unclear. The CDR3 totals 14 residues. In germline, CDR1 is MNHEY, CDR2 SMNVEV (reference sequence). V was cut by 4 bases and J by 6 bases, with 16 bases left in between. Written as DNA, the CDR3 is TGTGCCAGCAGTTATTCAGGCCTCCTCTCCGAGCAGTACTTC. Protein: CASSYSGLLSEQYF.

V is TRBV28 and J is TRBJ2-1; possibly TRBD2 for D (6 bases). The CDR3 covers 16 residues. V was clipped by 5 bases and J by 5 bases, with 19 bases between them. The germline V gene encodes CDR1 MDHEN and CDR2 SYDVKM. Here the CDR3 reads CASSPQLSGTHNEQFF. The CDR3 region has the DNA TGTGCCAGCAGTCCACAACTTTCCGGGACTCACAATGAGCAGTTCTTC.

This clonotype was counted at least ten times. The chain couples TRBV4-3 to TRBJ1-1; D not certain. V was clipped by 4 bases and J by 3 bases, with 15 bases between them. CDR1 is LGHNA and CDR2 is YSLEER in the germline V gene. This CDR3 is built from 15 residues. The CDR3 sequence is CASSPTSGRDTEAFF. As DNA, the CDR3 is TGCGCCAGCAGCCCCACATCGGGCCGGGACACTGAAGCTTTCTTT.

The table lists this clonotype with many counts. V usage is TRBV29-1 and J usage is TRBJ2-3; either TRBD1 or TRBD2 may fit D (5 bases each). The CDR3 spans 13 residues. V gave up 3 bases and J gave up 4 bases, with 11 bases separating them. Germline V CDR1 and CDR2: SQVTM, ANQGSEA. The CDR3, as DNA: TGCAGCGTTGAGGATAGGGACCCAGATACGCAGTATTTT. This translates into CSVEDRDPDTQYF.

Details on this clonotype: At one end the junction does not follow the germline gene, possibly because of a read error. The V and J genes are TRBV7-7 and TRBJ2-1, with 10 nucleotides matching TRBD2. Germline V gene data show CDR1 as SSHAT and CDR2 as FNYEAQ (reference sequence). CDR3 length equals 15 residues. DNA for the CDR3: TGTGCTAGCAGCCTGGAGGCTAGCGGGAGAGATGAGCAGTTCTTC. Amino acids: CASSLEASGRDEQFF.

There are many counts of this clonotype. The chain is built from TRBV5-1 and TRBJ2-3, with 8 positions matching TRBD1. The V gene end was trimmed by 0 bases and the J gene end by 6 bases; junction bases not matched to a gene: 6. CDR3 length equals 15 residues. CDR1 is SGHRS and CDR2 is YFSETQ in the germline V gene. This chain's CDR3 is CASSLGQGIFDTQYF. For the CDR3, the DNA is TGCGCCAGCAGCTTGGGACAGGGGATTTTCGATACGCAGTATTTT.

This clonotype was counted between two and nine times. This sequence joins TRBV27 and TRBJ2-7, with 7 bases that match TRBD2. CDR1 is MNHEY and CDR2 is SMNVEV in the germline V gene (reference sequence). The CDR3 has 14 residues. V lost 6 bases and J lost 2; bases outside the gene matches: 7. DNA of the CDR3: TGTGCCAGCAGGTACGGGGGGACCCCCTACGAGCAGTACTTC. Its translation: CASRYGGTPYEQYF.

The CDR3 region has the DNA TGTGCCAGCAGCCAAACTAGCGGACTATACAATGAGCAGTTCTTC. Residues: CASSQTSGLYNEQFF. This rearrangement joins TRBV14 to TRBJ2-1; 8 positions match TRBD2. J was trimmed by 4 bases and V by 2 bases; bases with no gene match: 4. This CDR3 comprises 15 residues. Per germline, CDR1 SGHDN and CDR2 FVKESK. The full variable domain, in which reference TRBV14 and TRBJ2-1 provide the parts outside the CDR3, is EAGVTQFPSHSVIEKGQTVTLRCDPISGHDNLYWYRRVMGKEIKFLLHFVKESKQDESGMPNNRFLAERTGGTYSTLKVQPAELEDSGVYFCASSQTSGLYNEQFFGPGTRLTVL.

This clonotype showed up many times. The rearrangement links TRBV20-1 to TRBJ2-7; the D is unclear. Trimming left V 0 bases short and J 7 bases short, with 7 bases between. The V gene's germline CDR1 is DFQATT and CDR2 SNEGSKA (reference sequence). The CDR3 length is 11 residues. CDR3 protein: CSARDQPEQYF. The DNA for the CDR3 is TGCAGTGCTAGAGATCAACCGGAGCAGTACTTC.

This clonotype was observed at least ten times. The genes are TRBV27 and TRBJ1-5, with D maybe TRBD1 (5 bases). Trimming removed 5 bases at V and 3 bases at J, with 20 bases between. The V gene's germline CDR1 is MNHEY and CDR2 SMNVEV (reference sequence). This CDR3 region has 17 residues. The CDR3 DNA is TGTGCCAGCAGTCAGGTTCTGGTAACAGGAGTCAATCAGCCCCAGCATTTT. It codes for CASSQVLVTGVNQPQHF.

At least ten counts were recorded for this clonotype. This chain links TRBV30 with TRBJ2-7; D is perhaps TRBD1 (6 bases). Germline V CDR1 and CDR2: GTSNPN, SVGIG (reference sequence). V was clipped by 1 base and J by 7 bases, with 14 bases between them. The CDR3 extends over 13 amino acids. The CDR3 protein is CAWSADSPGEQYF. The CDR3 DNA sequence: TGTGCCTGGAGTGCGGACAGCCCGGGGGAGCAGTACTTC.

This clonotype was observed a few times. The genes are TRBV6-2 or TRBV6-3 and TRBJ1-5; D gene uncertain. From germline, CDR1 is MNHEY and CDR2 SVGEGT. CDR3 size: 13 residues. Between the trimmed V and J ends, which lost 2 bases and 10 bases, there was a span of 12 bases. The CDR3 loop is CASSYEGAGPQHF. The CDR3, as DNA: TGTGCCAGCAGTTACGAAGGAGCAGGACCCCAGCATTTT.

Ten or more counts support this clonotype. V usage is TRBV5-1 and J usage is TRBJ2-3, with 7 positions matching TRBD1. V lost 4 bases, J lost 2 bases, and 10 bases stayed unmatched. This CDR3 is 16 amino acids long. The germline CDR1 and CDR2 sequences are SGHRS and YFSETQ. This CDR3 reads CASSLTGTDYTDTQYF. The DNA for the CDR3 is TGCGCCAGCAGCCTAACCGGGACAGACTACACAGATACGCAGTATTTT.

The table lists this clonotype with a few counts. The V gene is TRBV24-1, the J gene TRBJ2-2; perhaps TRBD1 as D (5 bases). The V and J ends lost 7 bases and 7 bases respectively, with 9 bases between them. The CDR3 sequence is 12 residues long. The germline V gene has CDR1 KGHDR and CDR2 SFDVKD. The CDR3 DNA is TGTGCCACCAGAGGGGTTGACGGGGAGCTGTTTTTT. It translates to CATRGVDGELFF.

Only a few counts were recorded for this clonotype. The V call is TRBV6-5, the J call TRBJ1-2; the D gene is possibly TRBD1 (6 bases). Germline CDR1 is MNHEY and CDR2 is SVGAGI. The CDR3 covers 13 residues. V gave up 7 bases and J gave up 4 bases, with 13 bases separating them. The chain's CDR3 is CASTSTGSYGYTF. The CDR3 DNA follows: TGTGCCAGCACGTCGACAGGCTCCTATGGCTACACCTTC.

At least ten counts were recorded for this clonotype. CDR3 coding DNA: TGTGCCAGTAGTACCGGGACAGGGGGCTACGAGCAGTACTTC. Translated, it gives CASSTGTGGYEQYF. The chain uses TRBV19 and TRBJ2-7; 11 nucleotides match TRBD1. The germline CDR1 and CDR2 sequences are LNHDA and SQIVND (reference sequence). The CDR3 length is 14 residues. The V and J ends lost 4 bases and 3 bases, in that order; junction bases with no gene match: 2. The full variable domain, its missing parts supplied by reference TRBV19 and TRBJ2-7, is DGGITQSPKYLFRKEGQNVTLSCEQNLNHDAMYWYRQDPGQGLRLIYYSQIVNDFQKGDIAEGYSVSREKKESFPLTVTSAQKNPTAFYLCASSTGTGGYEQYFGPGTRLTVT.

Regarding this clonotype: A much larger clone lies a single base off, so this may be a read error. The chain is built from TRBV27 and TRBJ2-7; possible D gene TRBD1, 6 bases. The CDR3 loop spans 14 amino acids. CDR1 and CDR2 from the germline V gene are MNHEY and SMNVEV (reference sequence). The V gene lost 4 bases and the J gene lost 2 bases, with 12 bases spanning the gap. CDR3 nucleotide sequence: TGTGCCAGCAGTTACAGGGTGGGGACCTACGAGCAGTACTTC. Its translation: CASSYRVGTYEQYF.

The sample holds many counts of this clonotype. The chain employs TRBV4-3 and TRBJ2-3; the D gene is possibly TRBD2 (7 bases). Germline values: CDR1 LGHNA, CDR2 YSLEER. There are 15 residues in the CDR3. Trimming pared 4 bases from V and 3 bases from J, leaving 14 bases between. Here the CDR3 reads CASSPFGGRTDTQYF. The CDR3, as DNA: TGCGCCAGCAGCCCCTTCGGGGGGCGAACAGATACGCAGTATTTT.

Worth noting for this clonotype: A read error is possible here, since a much larger clone lies one base away. V gene TRBV30 combines with J gene TRBJ1-1; possibly TRBD1 for D (5 bases). The CDR3 is made up of 17 amino acids. Germline V gene sequence: CDR1 GTSNPN, CDR2 SVGIG (reference sequence). Trimming took off 0 bases at V and 4 bases at J, with 21 bases between the two ends. CDR3 protein: CAWSVHWGGGRTTEAFF. Written as DNA, the CDR3 is TGTGCCTGGAGTGTACATTGGGGCGGCGGAAGAACCACTGAAGCTTTCTTT.

The chain joins TRBV4-3 to TRBJ2-1; 7 nucleotides agree with TRBD2. The CDR3 runs 13 residues. With 1 base clipped from V and 9 bases from J, the junction kept 3 bases outside the gene matches. In germline, CDR1 is LGHNA, CDR2 YSLEER. The CDR3 region has the DNA TGCGCCAGCAGCCAAGGATGGGGGGGTGAGCAGTTCTTC. It is translated as CASSQGWGGEQFF.

In the case of this clonotype: A much more abundant neighbour one base away suggests this may be a read error. The gene calls are TRBV7-2 and TRBJ2-5; D call uncertain. The V end was cut by 2 bases, the J end by 5 bases, with 9 bases between. The length of the CDR3 is 13 residues. Germline CDR1 and CDR2: SGHTA and FQGNSA. CDR3 amino acids: CASSLSDDETQYF. The CDR3 DNA follows: TGTGCCAGCAGCTTATCGGACGATGAGACCCAGTACTTC.

This clonotype has a handful of counts. The rearrangement links TRBV19 to TRBJ2-7; D gene ambiguous. Germline V gene sequence: CDR1 LNHDA, CDR2 SQIVND (reference sequence). Trimming cost V 5 bases and J 4 bases, with 12 bases left between them. The CDR3 consists of 13 residues. CDR3 in amino acids: CASSPAELYEQYF. The CDR3 bases are TGTGCCAGTAGTCCGGCCGAGCTTTACGAGCAGTACTTC.

This clonotype has a handful of counts. The chain uses TRBV4-1 and TRBJ2-3, with TRBD2 matching 7 bases. Germline assignment: CDR1 MGHRA and CDR2 YSYEKL. Unmatched junction bases numbered 8, after V lost 4 bases and J lost 1 base. The CDR3 length is 16 residues. CDR3 region: CASSPRTREGTDTQYF. CDR3 DNA sequence: TGCGCCAGCAGCCCCCGGACTAGAGAGGGCACAGATACGCAGTATTTT.

In this sample, this clonotype turned up many times. The chain joins TRBV5-1 to TRBJ2-7, with 8 bases identical to TRBD2. With V trimmed by 4 bases and J by 2 bases, 5 bases remained unmatched. Looked up from germline, CDR1 is SGHRS and CDR2 is YFSETQ. CDR3 size: 14 residues. The CDR3 sequence: CASSPSGPTYEQYF. The CDR3 region has the DNA TGCGCCAGCAGCCCTAGCGGGCCTACCTACGAGCAGTACTTC.

The genes are TRBV11-2 and TRBJ2-4, with D possibly TRBD1 on 6 matching bases. Trimming left V 6 bases short and J 2 bases short, with 17 bases between. CDR1 is SGHAT, CDR2 FQNNGV, per germline. The CDR3 sequence is 16 residues long. CDR3 bases: TGTGCCAGCAGGACGCCAGGGGAATCAACCAAAAACATTCAGTACTTC. Translated, it gives CASRTPGESTKNIQYF.

This clonotype was seen repeatedly, ten times or more. The CDR3 sequence is CASSQVGYGEQYF. As DNA, the CDR3 is TGTGCCAGCAGCCAAGTAGGTTATGGGGAGCAGTACTTC. The rearrangement joins TRBV14 to TRBJ2-7; D remains unclear. V lost 1 base and J 7 bases, leaving 11 bases between the germline ends. CDR1 and CDR2 (germline): SGHDN, FVKESK. The CDR3 totals 13 residues.

Here the CDR3 DNA reads TGTGCCAGCAAACCTCCGACTAGCGGGGACTCCTACGAGCAGTACTTC. Its protein product is CASKPPTSGDSYEQYF. The chain employs TRBV6-2 or TRBV6-3 and TRBJ2-7, with TRBD2 matching 11 bases. V lost 7 bases to trimming and J lost 0 bases; unmatched junction nucleotides: 8. The CDR3 has 16 residues. Germline loops: CDR1 MNHEY, CDR2 SVGEGT.

This clonotype has a count of ten or more. The rearrangement links TRBV6-5 to TRBJ1-4, with D unclear. There are 14 residues in the CDR3. V lost 5 bases and J lost 8, with 15 bases in between. Germline values: CDR1 MNHEY, CDR2 SVGAGI. CDR3 in amino acids: CASSPGLGREKLFF. The CDR3 DNA follows: TGTGCCAGCAGTCCGGGCCTAGGGAGGGAAAAACTGTTTTTT.

This clonotype was observed a handful of times. V gene TRBV20-1 combines with J gene TRBJ1-6; TRBD1 matches 8 bases. The CDR3 covers 17 residues. Germline trimming cut 4 bases from V and 0 bases from J; bases unmatched to any gene: 8. Germline CDR1 is DFQATT and CDR2 is SNEGSKA (reference sequence). CDR3 sequence: CSATPWDRSSYNSPLHF. The CDR3 region has the DNA TGCAGTGCTACCCCTTGGGACAGGAGCTCCTATAATTCACCCCTCCACTTT.